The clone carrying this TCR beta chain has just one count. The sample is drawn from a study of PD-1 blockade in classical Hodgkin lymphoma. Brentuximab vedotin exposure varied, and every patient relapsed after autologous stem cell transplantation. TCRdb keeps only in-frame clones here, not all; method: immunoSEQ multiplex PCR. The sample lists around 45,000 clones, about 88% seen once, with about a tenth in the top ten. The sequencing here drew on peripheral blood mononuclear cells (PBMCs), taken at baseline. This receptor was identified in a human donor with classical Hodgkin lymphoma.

CDR3 nucleotides: TGCAGCGTTGAAGGGACTAGCGGGAGTAACGCCGGGGAGCTGTTTTTT. Protein: CSVEGTSGSNAGELFF. The genes are TRBV29-1 and TRBJ2-2; 13 bases agree with TRBD2. With 1 base clipped from V and 6 bases from J, the junction kept 5 bases outside the gene matches. CDR3 length: 16 amino acids. Germline V gene data show CDR1 as SQVTM and CDR2 as ANQGSEA.